The TCR beta chain described here comes from a study of CD8+ T cells in alopecia areata. In its sample, this clone was seen a few times. Germline V gives CDR1 SGHDT, CDR2 YYEEEE. V lost 4 bases and J lost 5; bases outside the gene matches: 4. This CDR3 has 13 amino acids. Treatment meaning: oral pan-JAK inhibitor, 5-10 mg twice daily. Extracted RNA was reverse transcribed into cDNA, the sequencing template. Produced via immunoSEQ multiplex PCR; TCRdb's table is partial and in-frame only. The data show some 150,000 clones, with approximately 86% seen just once and roughly an eighth held by the top ten. Sequences were derived from CD8+ T cells sorted from blood, sampled at week 4, from a patient treated with tofacitinib. The V and J genes are TRBV5-6 and TRBJ2-7, with TRBD1 matching 9 bases. This TCR was recovered from a human donor with alopecia areata. The CDR3 nucleotides are TGTGCCAGCAGCGGGACAGGGAGGCACGAGCAGTACTTC. This sequence encodes CASSGTGRHEQYF.